What follows are 20 T cell receptor beta chains derived from one specimen sequenced in a study of blood T cell repertoires in COVID-19 (dated by TCRdb to about 2020). Library prep was done by the immunoSEQ multiplex PCR assay. TCRdb retrieved this table from immuneACCESS and kept in-frame rearrangements only. Not all clones are present; in checked studies, unresolved V genes account for under half, and no reason is known for the remainder. This sample is represented by roughly 100,000 clones; about 90% of them were singletons. Roughly 15% of the sample lies in the top ten. The specimen was peripheral blood. These receptors all come from a man aged 50-59 years with acute or convalescent COVID-19.

The chain uses TRBV11-3 and TRBJ2-7, with TRBD2 as a possible D gene (5 bases). The CDR3 contains 12 residues. V lost 4 bases and J 4 bases, leaving 8 bases between the germline ends. CDR1 and CDR2 (germline): SGHNT, YENEEA. The DNA of the CDR3 is TGTGCCAGCAGCTCCGGGGAGTACGAGCAGTACTTC. As protein: CASSSGEYEQYF.

The chain combines TRBV6-5 with TRBJ2-1; the match to TRBD2 covers 9 bases. The junction had 7 bases not matched to a gene; V was cut back by 7 bases and J by 9 bases. Per germline, CDR1 MNHEY and CDR2 SVGAGI. The CDR3 is made up of 13 amino acids. This chain's CDR3 is CASKTGLAREQFF. DNA for the CDR3: TGTGCCAGCAAGACGGGACTAGCTCGTGAGCAGTTCTTC.

The V call is TRBV10-2, the J call TRBJ1-1; 9 nucleotides line up with TRBD1. Per the germline V gene, CDR1 is WSHSY and CDR2 is SAAADI. CDR3 length: 12 residues. J gave up 8 bases and V 5 bases, and 3 bases lay outside the gene matches. CDR3 region: CASSTGQGEAFF. CDR3 nucleotide sequence: TGCGCCAGCAGTACAGGACAGGGGGAAGCTTTCTTT.

This clone turned up a few times. This rearrangement joins TRBV11-2 to TRBJ2-1, with D unresolved. This CDR3 region has 17 residues. Trimming left V 3 bases short and J 0 bases short, with 15 bases between. CDR1 SGHAT and CDR2 FQNNGV come from the germline V gene. The CDR3 spells CASSFSTLWSSYNEQFF. In DNA, the CDR3 is TGTGCCAGCAGCTTCTCGACCCTTTGGAGCTCCTACAATGAGCAGTTCTTC.

This chain connects TRBV9 to TRBJ2-7; TRBD2 aligns across 7 bases. The germline gives CDR1 SGDLS, CDR2 YYNGEE. The CDR3 has 15 residues. The ends lost 2 bases at V and 0 bases at J; junction bases unmatched: 5. CDR3 DNA: TGTGCCAGCAGCGTGTCTAGCGGTACCTCCTACGAGCAGTACTTC. This sequence encodes CASSVSSGTSYEQYF.

V and J are TRBV3-1 (or the pseudogene TRBV3-2) and TRBJ1-4; 8 positions agree with TRBD1. In germline, CDR1 is LGHDT, CDR2 YNNKEL (reference sequence). The CDR3 runs 16 residues. V was pared by 5 bases and J by 8 bases, with 13 bases of the junction left unmatched. CDR3 amino acids: CASSSWTGTGYEKLFF. The CDR3 DNA reads as TGTGCCAGCAGCTCATGGACCGGGACAGGTTACGAAAAACTGTTTTTT.

The chain combines TRBV18 with TRBJ2-1; TRBD2 might be the D (6 bases). This CDR3 contains 14 residues. Germline V gives CDR1 KGHSH, CDR2 LQKENI. V gave up 3 bases and J gave up 9 bases, with 15 bases separating them. The CDR3 bases are TGTGCCAGCTCACCGCCTAGCGCGGTAGGTGAGCAGTTCTTC. Translated: CASSPPSAVGEQFF.

The chain combines TRBV6-5 with TRBJ1-4, with TRBD1 matching over 11 bases. CDR1 and CDR2 from the germline V gene are MNHEY and SVGAGI. The CDR3 is made up of 13 amino acids. The ends lost 11 bases at V and 5 bases at J; junction bases unmatched: 4. CDR3 in amino acids: CAGGTGGNEKLFF. The CDR3 DNA is TGTGCCGGTGGGACAGGGGGAAATGAAAAACTGTTTTTT.

The chain recombines TRBV19 with TRBJ1-5; D not resolved. Germline V gives CDR1 LNHDA, CDR2 SQIVND (reference sequence). There are 17 residues in the CDR3. Trimming stripped 5 bases from V and 2 bases from J, with 19 bases between. In DNA, the CDR3 is TGTGCCAGTAGTCTAAGCGGGCCTTCCCTTGGCAATCAGCCCCAGCATTTT. This sequence encodes CASSLSGPSLGNQPQHF.

This rearrangement joins TRBV7-8 to TRBJ2-7; 8 bases agree with TRBD2. The V segment lost 4 bases and the J segment 3 bases; nucleotides outside the gene matches: 8. Germline loops: CDR1 SGHVS, CDR2 FQNEAQ. The CDR3 extends over 15 amino acids. The CDR3 DNA sequence: TGTGCCAGCAGCTCATTAGCGGGACCTCACTACGAGCAGTACTTC. This codes for CASSSLAGPHYEQYF.

The V call is TRBV11-3, the J call TRBJ2-7; 11 bases line up with TRBD2. Germline V gene sequence: CDR1 SGHNT, CDR2 YENEEA. The CDR3 length is 18 residues. The V and J ends lost 3 bases and 3 bases, in that order; junction bases with no gene match: 13. Here the CDR3 reads CASSFQLAGGPSSYEQYF. The DNA of the CDR3 is TGTGCCAGCAGCTTCCAATTAGCGGGAGGGCCGTCTAGCTACGAGCAGTACTTC. Variable domain in full (rest from reference TRBV11-3 and TRBJ2-7): EAGVVQSPRYKIIEKKQPVAFWCNPISGHNTLYWYLQNLGQGPELLIRYENEEAVDDSQLPKDRFSAERLKGVDSTLKIQPAELGDSAVYLCASSFQLAGGPSSYEQYFGPGTRLTVT.

The chain joins TRBV10-1 to TRBJ2-1, with D possibly matching TRBD2 (5 bases). This CDR3 spans 14 amino acids. Germline CDR1 is WNHNN and CDR2 is SYGVQD (reference sequence). Deletions cut 0 bases from V and 9 bases from J, with 12 bases between. The CDR3 protein is CASSESGRVAEQFF. As DNA, the CDR3 is TGCGCCAGCAGTGAGTCGGGGAGAGTAGCTGAGCAGTTCTTC.

The sample holds one count of this clone. CDR3 sequence (DNA): TGTGCCTGGAGTGTACCCAGGGCTGAGCAGTTCTTC. Protein product: CAWSVPRAEQFF. This chain joins TRBV30 and TRBJ2-1, with D tentatively TRBD1 (5 bases). The CDR3 runs 12 residues. The germline V gene encodes CDR1 GTSNPN and CDR2 SVGIG (reference sequence). The V end lost 0 bases, the J end lost 9 bases, and 9 bases lay between the germline ends.

The chain carries TRBV3-1 (or the pseudogene TRBV3-2) and TRBJ1-5; 7 bases map to TRBD1. CDR1 is LGHDT and CDR2 is YNNKEL in the germline V gene (reference sequence). V lost 0 bases, J lost 2 bases, and 7 bases stayed unmatched. The CDR3 is 17 residues long. The CDR3 region has the DNA TGTGCCAGCAGCCAAGACAGGGGGGCAGTTGGCAATCAGCCCCAGCATTTT. Amino acid sequence: CASSQDRGAVGNQPQHF.

V usage is TRBV5-4 and J usage is TRBJ2-5, with TRBD2 identical over 11 bases. This CDR3 has 17 amino acids. J gave up 5 bases and V 3 bases, and 12 bases lay outside the gene matches. Germline V gene data show CDR1 as SGHNT and CDR2 as YYREEE (reference sequence). CDR3 loop: CASSSGSSGRARETQYF. The CDR3 DNA reads TGTGCCAGCAGCTCTGGTAGTAGCGGGAGGGCCCGGGAGACCCAGTACTTC.

The chain carries TRBV7-9 and TRBJ1-2, with TRBD1 as a possible D gene (6 bases). Germline lookup yields CDR1 SEHNR and CDR2 FQNEAQ (reference sequence). V dropped 5 bases and J dropped 3 bases, with 16 bases sitting between them. The CDR3 runs 15 residues. The CDR3, as DNA: TGTGCCAGCAGCCCGATTACAGGGCATGACTATGGCTACACCTTC. This encodes CASSPITGHDYGYTF.

V usage is TRBV5-8 and J usage is TRBJ2-7; 10 nucleotides line up with TRBD1. The V segment lost 7 bases and the J segment 6 bases; nucleotides outside the gene matches: 7. Germline V gene data show CDR1 as SGHTS and CDR2 as YDEGEE. The CDR3 sequence is 13 residues long. The CDR3 coding sequence is TGTGCCAGCGGTAGACAGGGGGCCTTCGAGCAGTACTTC. This sequence encodes CASGRQGAFEQYF.

The chain links TRBV19 to TRBJ1-5; D is uncertain. Trimming left V 3 bases short and J 2 bases short, with 11 bases between. CDR3 size: 15 residues. CDR1 is LNHDA and CDR2 is SQIVND in the germline V gene (reference sequence). CDR3 bases: TGTGCCAGTAGTATTACTCCGGTTGGCAATCAGCCCCAGCATTTT. This gives the protein CASSITPVGNQPQHF.

On this clone: This sample includes further DNA sequences coding for the same CDR3. The chain uses TRBV7-2 and TRBJ2-1; TRBD2 matches 9 bases. The CDR3 has 13 amino acids. Germline trimming cut 3 bases from V and 6 bases from J; bases unmatched to any gene: 0. CDR1 and CDR2 (germline): SGHTA, FQGNSA. The CDR3 loop is CASSLGLANEQFF. The CDR3 DNA reads TGTGCCAGCAGCTTGGGACTAGCCAATGAGCAGTTCTTC.

The chain couples TRBV18 to TRBJ2-7; D is perhaps TRBD1 or TRBD2 (5 bases each). Germline V lookup: CDR1 KGHSH, CDR2 LQKENI. The V gene lost 6 bases and the J gene lost 7 bases, with 13 bases spanning the gap. The CDR3 length is 12 residues. The CDR3 region has the DNA TGTGCCAGCTCGCCAGGGAGATGGGAGCAGTACTTC. Translated: CASSPGRWEQYF. Supplemented by reference TRBV18 and TRBJ2-7, the full variable domain reads NAGVMQNPRHLVRRRGQEARLRCSPMKGHSHVYWYRQLPEEGLKFMVYLQKENIIDESGMPKERFSAEFPKEGPSILRIQQVVRGDSAAYFCASSPGRWEQYFGPGTRLTVT.